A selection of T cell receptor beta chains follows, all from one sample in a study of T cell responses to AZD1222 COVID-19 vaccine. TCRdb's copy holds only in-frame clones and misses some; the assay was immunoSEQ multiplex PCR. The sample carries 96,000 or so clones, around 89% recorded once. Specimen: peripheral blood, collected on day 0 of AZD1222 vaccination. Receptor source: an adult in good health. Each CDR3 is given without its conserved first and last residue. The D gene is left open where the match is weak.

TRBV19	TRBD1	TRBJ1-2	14	ASSLNPDRGGYGYT
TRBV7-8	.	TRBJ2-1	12	ASSLVIRGNEQF
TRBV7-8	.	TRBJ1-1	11	ASSLAQATEAF
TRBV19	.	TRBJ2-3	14	ASSPRVGGTTDTQY
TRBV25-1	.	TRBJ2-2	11	ASMPADTGELF
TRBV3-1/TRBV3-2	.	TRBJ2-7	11	ASSQEVGREQY
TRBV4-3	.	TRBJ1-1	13	ASSQDVWAGTEAF
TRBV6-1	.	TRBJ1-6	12	ASSEWAGNSPLH
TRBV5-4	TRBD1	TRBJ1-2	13	ASSSTQGADYGYT
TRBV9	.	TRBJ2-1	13	ASSRSEGLYNEQF
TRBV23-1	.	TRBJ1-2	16	ASSRDQTGRPGAGGYT
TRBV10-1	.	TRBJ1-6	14	ASSQGDALYNSPLH
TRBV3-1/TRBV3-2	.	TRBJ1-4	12	ASSTGFRDEKLF
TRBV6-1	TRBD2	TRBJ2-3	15	ASSDPGLAESTDTQY
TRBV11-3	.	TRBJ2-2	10	ASSFLPGELF
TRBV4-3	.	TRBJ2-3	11	ASSHRGTDTQY
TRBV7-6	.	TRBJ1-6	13	ASSLGGVPGSPLH
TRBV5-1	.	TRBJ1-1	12	ASSLEHLNTEAF
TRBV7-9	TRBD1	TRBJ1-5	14	ASSSDVGQGGQPQH
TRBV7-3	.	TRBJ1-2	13	ASSPQDSPNYGYT
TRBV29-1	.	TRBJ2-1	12	SGLTRDFNNEQF
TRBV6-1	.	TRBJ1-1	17	ASSGLRSRAVQRRTEAF
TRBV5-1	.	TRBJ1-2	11	ASSPDTTYGYT
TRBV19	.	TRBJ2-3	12	ASRSSGSTDTQY
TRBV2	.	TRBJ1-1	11	ASSVQVNTEAF
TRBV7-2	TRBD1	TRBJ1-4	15	ASSLGTGGGTNEKLF
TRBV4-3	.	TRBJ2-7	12	ASSQDRDTYEQY
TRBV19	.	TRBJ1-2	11	ASSISVERGYT
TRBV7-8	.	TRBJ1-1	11	ASSFQGRPEAF
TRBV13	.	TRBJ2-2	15	ASSPSPGWGRTGELF
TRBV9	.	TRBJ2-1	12	ASSVRGTYNEQF
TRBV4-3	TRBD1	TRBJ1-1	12	ASSQGGGQGEAF
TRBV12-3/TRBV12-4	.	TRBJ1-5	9	ASGREQPQH
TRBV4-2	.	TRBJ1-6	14	ASSPQGSSYNSPLH
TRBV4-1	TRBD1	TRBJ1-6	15	ASSQAQTGSYNSPLH
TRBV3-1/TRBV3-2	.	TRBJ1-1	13	ASSPDIGGDTEAF
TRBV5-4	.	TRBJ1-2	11	ASSLDINYGYT
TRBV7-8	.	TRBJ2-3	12	ASSPHPSTDTQY
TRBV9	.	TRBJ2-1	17	ASSVLALPFAGSYNEQF
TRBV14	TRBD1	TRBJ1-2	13	ASSLPGQGIYGYT
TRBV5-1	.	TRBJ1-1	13	ASSLEAGDNTEAF
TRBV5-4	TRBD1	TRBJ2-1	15	ASSLGDRHLVANEQF
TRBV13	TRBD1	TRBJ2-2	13	ASSYDRAGTGELF
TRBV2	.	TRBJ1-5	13	ASSMSQYSNQPQH
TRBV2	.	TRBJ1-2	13	ASSDVSGVGYGYT